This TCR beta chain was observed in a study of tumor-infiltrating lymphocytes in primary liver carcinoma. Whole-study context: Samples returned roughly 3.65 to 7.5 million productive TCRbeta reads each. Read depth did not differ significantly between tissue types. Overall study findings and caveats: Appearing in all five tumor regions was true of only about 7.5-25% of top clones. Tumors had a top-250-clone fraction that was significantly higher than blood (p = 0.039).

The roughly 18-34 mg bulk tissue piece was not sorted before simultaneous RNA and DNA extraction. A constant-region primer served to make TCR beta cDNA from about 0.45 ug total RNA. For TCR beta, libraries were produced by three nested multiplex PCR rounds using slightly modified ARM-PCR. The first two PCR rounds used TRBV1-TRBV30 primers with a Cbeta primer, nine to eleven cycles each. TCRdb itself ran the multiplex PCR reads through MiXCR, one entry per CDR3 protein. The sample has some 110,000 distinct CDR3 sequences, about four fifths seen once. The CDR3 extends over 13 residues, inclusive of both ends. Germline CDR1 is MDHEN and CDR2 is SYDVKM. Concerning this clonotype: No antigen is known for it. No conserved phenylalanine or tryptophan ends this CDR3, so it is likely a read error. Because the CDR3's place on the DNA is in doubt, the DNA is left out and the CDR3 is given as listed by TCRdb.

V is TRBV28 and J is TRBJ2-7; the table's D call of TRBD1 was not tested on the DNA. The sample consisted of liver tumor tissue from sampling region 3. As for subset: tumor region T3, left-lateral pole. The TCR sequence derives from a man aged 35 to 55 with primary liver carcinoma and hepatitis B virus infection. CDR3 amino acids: CASTPGQSYEQCL.